The subject of this entry is one T cell receptor beta chain. Its antigen is as yet unknown. Nominally healthy donors provided the samples, though records likely missed some immune exposures. This specimen belongs to a study of cytomegalovirus exposure and HLA in healthy donors. Study outcomes and limitations: A later analysis linked a missense variant in DCLRE1C to the trimming of TCR beta V and J genes. The CMV antigen specificity of a few CMV-associated chains was confirmed through in vitro analysis.

With 60 Vbeta and 13 Jbeta primers, the PCR was carried out. Only in-frame clones appear in the TCRdb table, and some are missing; sequencing was by immunoSEQ multiplex PCR. The sample shows around 170,000 clones, 84% of them seen only once. This CDR3 spans 15 amino acids. The V end lost 1 base, the J end lost 1 base, and 10 bases lay between the germline ends. The V gene's germline CDR1 is SNHLY and CDR2 FYNNEI. This clonotype originated in a boy aged 2 to 9 in good health and CMV-seronegative. The sequenced sample consisted of PBMCs. This chain joins TRBV2 and TRBJ2-5, with D perhaps TRBD1 (6 bases). Here the CDR3 reads CASSEEQGAQETQYF. The DNA of the CDR3 is TGTGCCAGCAGTGAAGAACAGGGTGCCCAAGAGACCCAGTACTTC.